A single sample gave rise to the 28 T cell receptor beta chains below, sequenced in a study of shared clonotypes between healthy human individuals. Assay used: immunoSEQ multiplex PCR; TCRdb lists only in-frame clones, some missing. The top ten hold more than 0.95% of the sample, which has 2 million or so clones, about 95% seen once. In the naive CD8 group, cells lacked CD45RO and were positively selected for CCR7, so terminally differentiated effector memory CD45RA+ cells were left out. The material sequenced was naive CD8+ T cells sorted from blood. The receptors come from a man aged 18 to 30 in good health.

The chain uses TRBV9 and TRBJ2-1; D possibly corresponds to TRBD2 (5 bases). The CDR3 totals 15 residues. V lost 4 bases and J 2 bases, leaving 13 bases between the germline ends. Germline V gene data show CDR1 as SGDLS and CDR2 as YYNGEE. The CDR3 loop reads CASSLLEFPYNEQFF. In nucleotides, the CDR3 is TGTGCCAGCAGCTTACTAGAATTTCCCTACAATGAGCAGTTCTTC.

Comment on this clone: A far larger clone is only one base removed, so a read error is likely. This CDR3 is also generated by other DNA sequences in the sample. The J gene is TRBJ2-7, the V gene TRBV7-8; D is unclear. Trimming took 0 bases from V and 6 from J, leaving 3 bases between them. This CDR3 is 11 amino acids long. CDR1 is SGHVS, CDR2 FQNEAQ, per germline. CDR3 sequence reads: CASSLAGEQYF. The CDR3 DNA is TGTGCCAGCAGCTTAGCGGGCGAGCAGTACTTC. Variable domain in full (rest from reference TRBV7-8 and TRBJ2-7): GAGVSQSPRYKVAKRGQDVALRCDPISGHVSLFWYQQALGQGPEFLTYFQNEAQLDKSGLPSDRFFAERPEGSVSTLKIQRTQQEDSAVYLCASSLAGEQYFGPGTRLTVT.

The rearrangement joins TRBV6-4 to TRBJ2-2, with D perhaps TRBD1 or TRBD2 (6 bases each). This CDR3 has 16 amino acids. V lost 3 bases, J lost 3 bases, and 14 bases lay in between. From germline, CDR1 is MRHNA and CDR2 SNTAGT. The CDR3: CASSESWGADTGELFF. The CDR3, as DNA: TGTGCCAGCAGTGAGTCCTGGGGGGCTGACACCGGGGAGCTGTTTTTT.

A remark on this clone: The CDR3 carries no conserved terminal phenylalanine or tryptophan, so it likely arises from a read error. The V call is TRBV28, the J call TRBJ2-7; perhaps TRBD1 as D (6 bases). Germline V lookup: CDR1 MDHEN, CDR2 SYDVKM. V lost 3 bases and J lost 2, with 14 bases in between. This CDR3 has 15 residues. This chain's CDR3 is CASSFPSTGAYEQYS. The DNA of the CDR3 is TGTGCCAGCAGTTTCCCTTCGACAGGTGCCTACGAGCAGTACTCC.

The chain links TRBV7-2 to TRBJ2-3; the D is unclear. Trimming removed 3 bases from V and 4 bases from J, with 11 bases in between. CDR3 size: 14 residues. From germline, CDR1 is SGHTA and CDR2 FQGNSA. This chain's CDR3 is CASSLARWADTQYF. CDR3 DNA sequence: TGTGCCAGCAGCTTGGCCCGATGGGCAGATACGCAGTATTTT.

This chain joins TRBV9 and TRBJ2-3, with 10 bases identical to TRBD2. CDR3 length: 13 amino acids. J was trimmed by 1 base and V by 7 bases; bases with no gene match: 0. The V gene's germline CDR1 is SGDLS and CDR2 YYNGEE. The CDR3 bases are TGTGCCAGCGGGACTAGCGGCACAGATACGCAGTATTTT. Its protein product is CASGTSGTDTQYF.

The CDR3 reads CASSPTGGRQPQHF. The DNA for the CDR3 is TGTGCCAGCTCACCCACAGGGGGCAGACAGCCCCAGCATTTT. The chain couples TRBV18 to TRBJ1-5; 9 positions agree with TRBD1. Germline loops: CDR1 KGHSH, CDR2 LQKENI. CDR3 length equals 14 residues. V trimming: 3 bases; J trimming: 7 bases; junction bases outside the gene matches: 4.

The V call is TRBV7-9, the J call TRBJ2-1, with D possibly being TRBD1 (5 bases). From germline, CDR1 is SEHNR and CDR2 FQNEAQ (reference sequence). Between the trimmed V and J ends, which lost 5 bases and 7 bases, there was a span of 12 bases. The CDR3 is made up of 13 amino acids. DNA for the CDR3: TGTGCCAGCAGCGGACCCCCAGGGAATGAGCAGTTCTTC. This gives the protein CASSGPPGNEQFF.

The rearrangement links TRBV5-1 to TRBJ2-3; D ambiguous. V was pared by 0 bases and J by 4 bases, with 6 bases between. This CDR3 contains 13 residues. From germline, CDR1 is SGHRS and CDR2 YFSETQ. CDR3 region: CASSLAYADTQYF. CDR3 nucleotide sequence: TGCGCCAGCAGCTTGGCCTACGCAGATACGCAGTATTTT.

The chain employs TRBV4-1 and TRBJ2-7; unclear D gene. Germline-derived CDR1 and CDR2 are MGHRA and YSYEKL. This CDR3 is 14 amino acids long. Trimming removed 3 bases from V and 0 bases from J, with 9 bases in between. The CDR3: CASSQVYGSYEQYF. The CDR3 nucleotides read TGCGCCAGCAGCCAGGTCTACGGCTCCTACGAGCAGTACTTC.

The V and J genes are TRBV7-9 and TRBJ1-2; D possibly corresponds to TRBD1 (5 bases). V was trimmed by 1 base and J by 3 bases, leaving 18 bases between them. Germline CDR1 reads SEHNR; CDR2 reads FQNEAQ (reference sequence). The CDR3 length is 17 residues. DNA for the CDR3: TGTGCCAGCAGCTTAGATACAGGACCTTCACTATACTATGGCTACACCTTC. Residues: CASSLDTGPSLYYGYTF.

CDR3 in DNA: TGCGCCAGCAGTGATAACACTGAAGCTTTCTTT. Translation gives CASSDNTEAFF. This rearrangement joins TRBV10-1 to TRBJ1-1; no clear D. The germline V gene encodes CDR1 WNHNN and CDR2 SYGVQD (reference sequence). The V and J ends lost 3 bases and 2 bases respectively, with 1 base between them. This CDR3 is 11 amino acids long.

About this clone itself: Other DNA sequences of this sample code for an identical CDR3. The V and J genes are TRBV28 and TRBJ2-1; 7 bases agree with TRBD2. Germline V gene sequence: CDR1 MDHEN, CDR2 SYDVKM. CDR3 size: 14 residues. J lost 3 bases, V lost 6 bases, and 5 bases had no gene match. This chain's CDR3 is CASSLGGSYNEQFF. The CDR3 nucleotides read TGTGCCAGCAGCCTCGGCGGGAGCTACAATGAGCAGTTCTTC.

The chain recombines TRBV6-1 with TRBJ1-5, with D tentatively TRBD1 (6 bases). The CDR3 length is 15 residues. V was cut by 0 bases and J by 6 bases, with 12 bases left in between. The germline CDR1 and CDR2 sequences are MNHNS and SASEGT. The CDR3 DNA is TGTGCCAGCAGTGAAGCATCAGGGGCTTTTCAGCCCCAGCATTTT. Its protein is CASSEASGAFQPQHF.

The chain couples TRBV27 to TRBJ1-2; D gene unclear. V lost 1 base and J lost 6, with 15 bases in between. Per germline, CDR1 MNHEY and CDR2 SMNVEV (reference sequence). There are 15 residues in the CDR3. In nucleotides, the CDR3 is TGTGCCAGCAGTTTATTCGGTCGCGGACCCAATGGCTACACCTTC. Amino acids: CASSLFGRGPNGYTF.

The chain is built from TRBV30 and TRBJ2-5; TRBD1 agrees at 9 bases. V gave up 3 bases and J gave up 2 bases; unmatched junction bases: 4. Per germline, CDR1 GTSNPN and CDR2 SVGIG (reference sequence). CDR3 length: 14 residues. CDR3 protein: CAWSGQGRQETQYF. CDR3 in DNA: TGTGCCTGGAGCGGACAGGGGAGGCAAGAGACCCAGTACTTC.

The chain combines TRBV25-1 with TRBJ2-7, with D maybe TRBD1 (5 bases). V was clipped by 4 bases and J by 4 bases, with 8 bases between them. CDR1 is MGHDK, CDR2 SYGVNS, per germline. This CDR3 comprises 12 residues. The CDR3 DNA reads as TGTGCCAGCAGTGGTACAGGTTACGAGCAGTACTTC. This sequence encodes CASSGTGYEQYF.

The CDR3 sequence: CASSESSANYGYTF. CDR3 DNA: TGTGCCAGCAGCGAGTCCAGTGCTAACTATGGCTACACCTTC. This chain uses TRBV9 with TRBJ1-2, with D unresolved. CDR3 length: 14 residues. Germline assignment: CDR1 SGDLS and CDR2 YYNGEE. V lost 3 bases and J lost 0, with 9 bases in between.

The CDR3 sequence is CASSGVGGELFF. The CDR3 DNA sequence: TGTGCCAGCAGCGGGGTAGGCGGGGAGCTGTTTTTT. V usage is TRBV5-4 and J usage is TRBJ2-2; no clear D gene. Germline CDR1 and CDR2: SGHNT and YYREEE (reference sequence). The CDR3 extends over 12 amino acids. Trimming left V 4 bases short and J 7 bases short, with 8 bases between.

The J gene is TRBJ2-7, the V gene TRBV6-1; D possibly matches TRBD1 or TRBD2 (5 bases each). The germline gives CDR1 MNHNS, CDR2 SASEGT. The V and J ends lost 6 bases and 1 base respectively, with 19 bases between them. The CDR3 is 16 residues long. CDR3 protein: CASSEYGGMGSYEQYF. The CDR3 nucleotides read TGTGCCAGCAGCGAATATGGGGGAATGGGGTCCTACGAGCAGTACTTC.

The J gene is TRBJ1-1, the V gene TRBV6-6, with D hard to call. This CDR3 is built from 15 residues. Looked up from germline, CDR1 is MNHNY and CDR2 is SVGAGI (reference sequence). The V end was cut by 6 bases, the J end by 0 bases, with 14 bases between. CDR3 DNA sequence: TGTGCCAGCAGGACCCAAGGTTCCATGAACACTGAAGCTTTCTTT. Protein product: CASRTQGSMNTEAFF.

This rearrangement joins TRBV5-4 to TRBJ1-6; D may be TRBD1 (5 bases). CDR3 length equals 14 residues. Trimming took 2 bases from V and 8 from J, leaving 11 bases between them. Per the germline V gene, CDR1 is SGHNT and CDR2 is YYREEE (reference sequence). The CDR3 DNA sequence: TGTGCCAGCAGCTTTCAGGGCGGGCATTCACCCCTCCACTTT. Its protein is CASSFQGGHSPLHF.

J is TRBJ1-5 and V is TRBV27, with D unclear. The CDR3 spans 14 residues. CDR1 and CDR2 from the germline V gene are MNHEY and SMNVEV (reference sequence). V gave up 2 bases and J gave up 4 bases, with 9 bases separating them. The CDR3 reads CASSLLGMNQPQHF. The CDR3 DNA is TGTGCCAGCAGTTTACTGGGAATGAATCAGCCCCAGCATTTT.

The J gene is TRBJ2-3, the V gene TRBV6-5; D is unclear. V was trimmed by 5 bases and J by 0 bases, leaving 9 bases between them. The CDR3 covers 14 residues. Germline V lookup: CDR1 MNHEY, CDR2 SVGAGI. CDR3 region: CASSPSTSTDTQYF. The DNA for the CDR3 is TGTGCCAGCAGTCCCAGTACTAGCACAGATACGCAGTATTTT.

This chain joins TRBV19 and TRBJ2-1; 7 bases map to TRBD1. Germline V gene sequence: CDR1 LNHDA, CDR2 SQIVND (reference sequence). The CDR3 covers 16 residues. V trimming: 3 bases; J trimming: 4 bases; junction bases outside the gene matches: 9. The CDR3 loop reads CASSITGDGAYNEQFF. As DNA, the CDR3 is TGTGCCAGTAGTATTACAGGGGACGGGGCTTACAATGAGCAGTTCTTC.

The gene calls are TRBV27 and TRBJ1-2; no clear D. The CDR3 consists of 13 residues. The V gene's germline CDR1 is MNHEY and CDR2 SMNVEV (reference sequence). V lost 3 bases to trimming and J lost 4 bases, with 9 bases between them. The CDR3 nucleotides are TGTGCCAGCAGTTTTGCAGCGGGCTATGGCTACACCTTC. This encodes CASSFAAGYGYTF.

The chain links TRBV13 to TRBJ2-5, with 12 bases identical to TRBD2. The V segment lost 5 bases and the J segment 7 bases; nucleotides outside the gene matches: 11. Germline values: CDR1 PRHDT, CDR2 FYEKMQ (reference sequence). The CDR3 length is 16 residues. This CDR3 reads CASSPPLAGGRLTQYF. DNA for the CDR3: TGTGCCAGCAGCCCCCCACTAGCGGGGGGCCGCTTGACCCAGTACTTC.

The CDR3 nucleotides are TGTGCCAGCAGCCTCCCCGGGAGGCCCCACTACGAGCAGTACTTC. Translated, it gives CASSLPGRPHYEQYF. The chain carries TRBV7-9 and TRBJ2-7; the match to TRBD2 covers 7 bases. Germline CDR1 and CDR2: SEHNR and FQNEAQ (reference sequence). This CDR3 is built from 15 residues. Trimming at V came to 5 bases and at J to 3 bases, leaving 10 bases not matched to a gene.